Listed below are T cell receptor beta chains from one sample, sequenced in a study of blood T cell repertoires in COVID-19. Clones were sequenced by immunoSEQ multiplex PCR, and TCRdb holds only the in-frame ones, with some missing. The sample lists approximately 220,000 clones; 80% to 90% were seen once. Material for sequencing was peripheral blood. The receptor set was obtained from a woman in her forties or fifties with acute or convalescent COVID-19. Each CDR3 is given without its conserved first and last residue.

J: TRBJ2-3; V: TRBV30; CDR3: AWSRGTGGNTDTQY
J: TRBJ2-2; V: TRBV10-1; CDR3: ASSDGLGTGGVTGELF
J: TRBJ2-7; V: TRBV5-5; CDR3: ASSLGGLSSYEQY
J: TRBJ2-1; V: TRBV9; CDR3: ASSAGQGRVNEQF
J: TRBJ2-1; V: TRBV19; CDR3: ASSMTSGKGNEQF
J: TRBJ2-6; V: TRBV5-8; CDR3: ASSRQLSGANVLT
J: TRBJ1-4; V: TRBV7-2; CDR3: ASSATGGTNEKLF
J: TRBJ2-3; V: TRBV5-4; CDR3: ASSLATSGDHTDTQY
J: TRBJ2-5; V: TRBV11-3; CDR3: ASSPGLLETQY
J: TRBJ2-7; V: TRBV4-1; CDR3: ASSHTGSSYEQY
J: TRBJ1-2; V: TRBV12-3/TRBV12-4; CDR3: ASSDRGAYGYT
J: TRBJ2-7; V: TRBV23-1; CDR3: ASSQSKPKQGGNDSSKQY
J: TRBJ1-1; V: TRBV27; CDR3: ASSRQGTGGFGAF
J: TRBJ2-5; V: TRBV9; CDR3: ASSPRDYLETQY
J: TRBJ1-2; V: TRBV20-1; CDR3: SAGRGWDT
J: TRBJ2-7; V: TRBV6-5; CDR3: ASSYSSEAYEQY
J: TRBJ1-2; V: TRBV2; CDR3: ASSYRVGYT
J: TRBJ2-5; V: TRBV19; CDR3: ASSRRDNSYQETQY
J: TRBJ1-2; V: TRBV5-8; CDR3: ASSLDVVQGGHGYT
J: TRBJ1-2; V: TRBV7-2; CDR3: ASSRTKQGKKDYGYT
J: TRBJ2-1; V: TRBV6-5; CDR3: ASSRLAWSYNEQF
J: TRBJ1-4; V: TRBV5-6; CDR3: ASSDYRVGANEKLF
J: TRBJ1-6; V: TRBV15; CDR3: ATRTIWGQNNSPLH
J: TRBJ1-1; V: TRBV19; CDR3: ASSTVKGANTEAF